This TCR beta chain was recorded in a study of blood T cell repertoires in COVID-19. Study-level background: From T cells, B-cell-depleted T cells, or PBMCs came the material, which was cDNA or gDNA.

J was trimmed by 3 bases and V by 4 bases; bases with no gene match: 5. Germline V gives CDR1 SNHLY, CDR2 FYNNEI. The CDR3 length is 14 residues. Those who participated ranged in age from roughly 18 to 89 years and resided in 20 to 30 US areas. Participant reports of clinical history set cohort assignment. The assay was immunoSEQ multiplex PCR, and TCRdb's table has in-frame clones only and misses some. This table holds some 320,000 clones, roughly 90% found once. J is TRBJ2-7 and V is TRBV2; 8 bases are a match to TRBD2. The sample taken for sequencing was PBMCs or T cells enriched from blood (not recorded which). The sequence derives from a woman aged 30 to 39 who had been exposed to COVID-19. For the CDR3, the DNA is TGTGCCAGCAGTGGGAGTAGCGGGGTCTACGAGCAGTACTTC. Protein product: CASSGSSGVYEQYF.